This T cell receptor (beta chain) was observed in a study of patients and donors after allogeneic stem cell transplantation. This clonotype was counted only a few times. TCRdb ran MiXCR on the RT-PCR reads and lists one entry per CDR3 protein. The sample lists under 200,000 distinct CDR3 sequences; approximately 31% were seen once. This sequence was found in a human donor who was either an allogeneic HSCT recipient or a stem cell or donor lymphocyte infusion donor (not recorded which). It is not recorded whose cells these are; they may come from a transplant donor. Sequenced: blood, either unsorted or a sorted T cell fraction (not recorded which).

CDR3 region: CASRPGTGVDGYTF. CDR3 DNA: TGTGCCAGCAGACCCGGGACAGGGGTAGATGGCTACACCTTC. This rearrangement joins TRBV12-3 or TRBV12-4 to TRBJ1-2; 10 positions match TRBD1. The CDR3 extends over 14 amino acids. Germline trimming cut 6 bases from V and 6 bases from J; bases unmatched to any gene: 7.